This TCR beta chain was observed in a study of blood T cells in healthy people across ages. This CDR3 is built from 15 residues. The V segment lost 5 bases and the J segment 5 bases; nucleotides outside the gene matches: 8. The authors ran a second PCR of about 6 to 11 cycles using a sample-barcoded 5' primer and a J-beta primer mix. MiXCR, applied by TCRdb to the 5' RACE reads, yields one record per CDR3 protein. Of around 600,000 distinct CDR3 sequences in the sample, 47% are singletons; the top ten hold roughly 25%. The chain employs TRBV12-3 or TRBV12-4 and TRBJ2-5; 10 nucleotides align to TRBD2. This TCR derives from a man older than 75 in good health. The sequencing input was blood. In nucleotides, the CDR3 is TGTGCCAGCAGTGTAAGCGGGGGGGCCGGCGAGACCCAGTACTTC. It yields the protein CASSVSGGAGETQYF.